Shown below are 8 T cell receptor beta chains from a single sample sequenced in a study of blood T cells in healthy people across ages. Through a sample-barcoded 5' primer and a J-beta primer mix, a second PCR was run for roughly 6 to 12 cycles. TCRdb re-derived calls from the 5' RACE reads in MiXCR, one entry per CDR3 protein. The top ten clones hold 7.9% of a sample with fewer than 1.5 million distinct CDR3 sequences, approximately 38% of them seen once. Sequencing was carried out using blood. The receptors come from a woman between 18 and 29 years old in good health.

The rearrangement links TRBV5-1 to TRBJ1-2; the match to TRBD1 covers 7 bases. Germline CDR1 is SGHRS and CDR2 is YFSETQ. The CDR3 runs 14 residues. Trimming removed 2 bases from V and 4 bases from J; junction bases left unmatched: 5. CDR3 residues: CASSFEGQSYGYTF. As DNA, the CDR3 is TGCGCCAGCAGCTTTGAGGGACAGAGCTATGGCTACACCTTC.

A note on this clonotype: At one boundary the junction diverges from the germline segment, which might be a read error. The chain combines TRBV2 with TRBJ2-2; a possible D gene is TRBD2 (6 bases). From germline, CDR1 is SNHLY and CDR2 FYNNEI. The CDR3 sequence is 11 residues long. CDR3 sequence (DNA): TGTGCCGTCCGGGGGATCGGGGAGCCGTTTTTT. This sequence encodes CAVRGIGEPFF.

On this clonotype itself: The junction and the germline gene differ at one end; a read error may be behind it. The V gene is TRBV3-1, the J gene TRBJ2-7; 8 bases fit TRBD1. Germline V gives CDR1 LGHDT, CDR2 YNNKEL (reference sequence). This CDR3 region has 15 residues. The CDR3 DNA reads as TGTGTCAGCAGCCTAGGGACAGGAAGAGTCTACGAGCAGTACTTC. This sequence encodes CVSSLGTGRVYEQYF.

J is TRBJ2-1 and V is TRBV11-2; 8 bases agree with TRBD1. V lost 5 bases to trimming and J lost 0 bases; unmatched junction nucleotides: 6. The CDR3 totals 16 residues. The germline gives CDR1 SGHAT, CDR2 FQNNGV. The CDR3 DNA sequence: TGTGCCAGCAGCCCAATAGACAGGGGCTCCTACAATGAGCAGTTCTTC. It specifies CASSPIDRGSYNEQFF. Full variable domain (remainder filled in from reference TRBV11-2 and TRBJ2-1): EAGVAQSPRYKIIEKRQSVAFWCNPISGHATLYWYQQILGQGPKLLIQFQNNGVVDDSQLPKDRFSAERLKGVDSTLKIQPAKLEDSAVYLCASSPIDRGSYNEQFFGPGTRLTVL.

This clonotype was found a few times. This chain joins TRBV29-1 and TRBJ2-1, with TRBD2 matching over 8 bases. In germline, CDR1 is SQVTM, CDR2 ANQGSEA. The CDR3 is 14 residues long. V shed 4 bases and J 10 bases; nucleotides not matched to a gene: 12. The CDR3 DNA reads TGCAGCGTTGTTCCGCGGGGGGCTCTACAAGAGCAGTTCTTC. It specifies CSVVPRGALQEQFF.

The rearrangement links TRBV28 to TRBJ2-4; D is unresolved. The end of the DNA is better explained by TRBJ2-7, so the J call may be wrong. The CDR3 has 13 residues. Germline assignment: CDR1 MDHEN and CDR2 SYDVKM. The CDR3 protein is CASSRMGRNEQYF. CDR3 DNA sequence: TGTGCCAGCAGCCGAATGGGAAGGAACGAGCAGTACTTC.

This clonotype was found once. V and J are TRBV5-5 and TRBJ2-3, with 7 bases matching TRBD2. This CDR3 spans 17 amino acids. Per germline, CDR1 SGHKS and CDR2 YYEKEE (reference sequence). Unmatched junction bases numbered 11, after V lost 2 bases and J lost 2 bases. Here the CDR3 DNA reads TGTGCCAGCAGCTTCCCCGGGGAGGGAAGATCCACAGATACGCAGTATTTT. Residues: CASSFPGEGRSTDTQYF. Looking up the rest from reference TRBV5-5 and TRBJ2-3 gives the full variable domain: DAGVTQSPTHLIKTRGQQVTLRCSPISGHKSVSWYQQVLGQGPQFIFQYYEKEERGRGNFPDRFSARQFPNYSSELNVNALLLGDSALYLCASSFPGEGRSTDTQYFGPGTRLTVL.

The CDR3 DNA follows: TGCGCCAGCAGCCTGGGGCAGGATTTGATGGCCAACGTCCTGACTTTC. This sequence encodes CASSLGQDLMANVLTF. This sequence joins TRBV5-1 and TRBJ2-6; the D gene is possibly TRBD1 (5 bases). This CDR3 is built from 16 residues. V dropped 4 bases and J dropped 6 bases, with 17 bases sitting between them. Germline CDR1 reads SGHRS; CDR2 reads YFSETQ.